A single T cell receptor (beta chain) is shown here with its context. As yet, its antigen is unknown. The CDR3 contains 15 residues. From germline, CDR1 is MNHEY and CDR2 SMNVEV (reference sequence). Unmatched junction bases numbered 5, after V lost 7 bases and J lost 3 bases. TCRdb reprocessed the reads with MiXCR, giving one entry per CDR3 protein. The sample includes more than 350,000 distinct CDR3 sequences, approximately 32% of them seen just once. The record originates from a study of T cell repertoires in cytomegalovirus infection. Across the whole study: Both CMV infection and a matching HLA type were indicated by public TCR beta signatures.

Study results and limitations: The response measured ex vivo was dominated by TCR beta clonotypes (HLA-C-restricted and CMV-specific). The study identified carriers of CMV plus the relevant HLA from cumulative public TCR beta family frequency.

What was sequenced was PBMCs. The chain employs TRBV27 and TRBJ2-1; TRBD2 matches 11 bases. The sequence was obtained from a human donor in good health (CMV status not recorded). Some clones in this sample may be carry-over from other donors' samples. The CDR3 region has the DNA TGTGCCAGCATTTCTAGCGGGGGGAACTACAATGAGCAGTTCTTC. It translates to CASISSGGNYNEQFF.